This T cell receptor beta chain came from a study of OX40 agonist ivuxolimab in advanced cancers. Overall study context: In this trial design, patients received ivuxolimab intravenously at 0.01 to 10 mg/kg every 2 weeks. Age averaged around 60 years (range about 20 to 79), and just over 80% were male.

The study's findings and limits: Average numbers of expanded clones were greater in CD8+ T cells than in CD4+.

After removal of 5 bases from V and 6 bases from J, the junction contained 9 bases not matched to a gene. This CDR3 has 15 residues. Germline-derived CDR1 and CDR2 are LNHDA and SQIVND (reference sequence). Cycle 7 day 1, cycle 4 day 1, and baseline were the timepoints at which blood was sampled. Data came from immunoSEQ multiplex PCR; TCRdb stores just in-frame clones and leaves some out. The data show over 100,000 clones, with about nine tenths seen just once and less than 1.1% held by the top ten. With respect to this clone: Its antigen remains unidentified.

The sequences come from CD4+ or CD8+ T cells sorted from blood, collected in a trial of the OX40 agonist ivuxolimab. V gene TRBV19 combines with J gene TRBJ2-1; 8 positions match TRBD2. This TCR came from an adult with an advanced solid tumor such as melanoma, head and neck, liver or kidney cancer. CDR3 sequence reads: CASSLKREYGNEQFF. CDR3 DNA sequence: TGTGCCAGTAGTCTAAAGCGGGAGTATGGCAATGAGCAGTTCTTC.